Listed here are 27 T cell receptor beta chains from one sample, sequenced in a study of T cell responses to AZD1222 COVID-19 vaccine. Measured with immunoSEQ multiplex PCR; TCRdb has only the in-frame clones, and not every one. The table has fewer than 150,000 clones, about nine tenths seen once; the top ten hold 1.6%. The sequenced sample was peripheral blood, obtained 28 days after the second AZD1222 dose. These receptors came from an adult who received the AZD1222 COVID-19 vaccine.

This chain uses TRBV6-6 with TRBJ2-2, with a possible D match to TRBD2 (7 bases). CDR1 is MNHNY, CDR2 SVGAGI, per germline (reference sequence). Trimming removed 6 bases at V and 2 bases at J, with 13 bases between. The CDR3 runs 15 residues. The CDR3 loop reads CASRMGGPNTGELFF. The CDR3 DNA reads TGTGCCAGCAGAATGGGGGGGCCTAACACCGGGGAGCTGTTTTTT.

The gene calls are TRBV28 and TRBJ1-3; the D gene is possibly TRBD1 (5 bases). This CDR3 comprises 14 residues. Trimming pared 5 bases from V and 2 bases from J, leaving 10 bases between. In germline, CDR1 is MDHEN, CDR2 SYDVKM. CDR3 DNA sequence: TGTGCCAGCAGTCGAGGAGGGGCTGGAAACACCATATATTTT. Protein product: CASSRGGAGNTIYF.

The rearrangement uses TRBV6-2 or TRBV6-3 and TRBJ2-2, with D possibly TRBD1 on 6 matching bases. The CDR3 extends over 14 amino acids. V lost 7 bases and J lost 2, with 11 bases in between. Per germline, CDR1 MNHEY and CDR2 SVGEGT. The CDR3 DNA is TGTGCCAGCATCCCGGACAGAAACACCGGGGAGCTGTTTTTT. Its translation: CASIPDRNTGELFF.

V is TRBV10-2 and J is TRBJ2-7; D might be TRBD2 (5 bases). The CDR3 consists of 16 residues. Germline V gene data show CDR1 as WSHSY and CDR2 as SAAADI. Trimming stripped 6 bases from V and 3 bases from J, with 21 bases between. CDR3 DNA sequence: TGCGCCAGCAGGGATGACCGCCTAGCAGCTATCTACGAGCAGTACTTC. Translating it yields CASRDDRLAAIYEQYF.

This clone showed up just a few times. The gene calls are TRBV7-2 and TRBJ1-5, with TRBD1 matching over 7 bases. In germline, CDR1 is SGHTA, CDR2 FQGNSA. V shed 1 base, J shed 3 bases, and the junction held 6 bases outside the gene matches. The CDR3 runs 16 residues. The CDR3 spells CASSLGDRVYNQPQHF. The DNA for the CDR3 is TGTGCCAGCAGCTTAGGTGACAGGGTCTACAATCAGCCCCAGCATTTT.

V is TRBV28 and J is TRBJ2-5, with 11 positions matching TRBD2. The germline CDR1 and CDR2 sequences are MDHEN and SYDVKM. This CDR3 contains 14 residues. The junction had 4 bases not matched to a gene; V was cut back by 5 bases and J by 5 bases. The CDR3 DNA is TGTGCCAGCAGTCCACTAGCGGGAGCTGAGACCCAGTACTTC. It yields the protein CASSPLAGAETQYF.

CDR3 amino acids: CASGGPPSTTDTQYF. CDR3 in DNA: TGCGCCAGCGGCGGGCCTCCTTCAACCACAGATACGCAGTATTTT. This chain connects TRBV10-2 to TRBJ2-3, with a tentative D call TRBD2 (5 bases). Trimming took off 8 bases at V and 2 bases at J, with 17 bases between the two ends. From germline, CDR1 is WSHSY and CDR2 SAAADI. The CDR3 consists of 15 residues.

V usage is TRBV19 and J usage is TRBJ1-5, with D possibly TRBD1 on 5 matching bases. The CDR3 runs to 16 residues. The germline CDR1 and CDR2 sequences are LNHDA and SQIVND (reference sequence). V was shortened by 7 bases and J by 2 bases, with 18 bases between the two germline ends. The CDR3 region is CASTTTGTQGNQPQHF. CDR3 nucleotide sequence: TGTGCCAGTACTACCACAGGAACTCAGGGCAATCAGCCCCAGCATTTT. Supplemented by reference TRBV19 and TRBJ1-5, the full variable domain reads DGGITQSPKYLFRKEGQNVTLSCEQNLNHDAMYWYRQDPGQGLRLIYYSQIVNDFQKGDIAEGYSVSREKKESFPLTVTSAQKNPTAFYLCASTTTGTQGNQPQHFGDGTRLSIL.

This chain's CDR3 is CASSLDRDEKLFF. The CDR3 region has the DNA TGCGCCAGCAGCTTGGACAGGGATGAAAAACTGTTTTTT. The rearrangement uses TRBV5-1 and TRBJ1-4; tentatively, D is TRBD1 (6 bases). There are 13 residues in the CDR3. Per germline, CDR1 SGHRS and CDR2 YFSETQ. Trimming pared 0 bases from V and 6 bases from J, leaving 6 bases between. Drawing the rest from reference TRBV5-1 and TRBJ1-4, the complete variable domain is KAGVTQTPRYLIKTRGQQVTLSCSPISGHRSVSWYQQTPGQGLQFLFEYFSETQRNKGNFPGRFSGRQFSNSRSEMNVSTLELGDSALYLCASSLDRDEKLFFGSGTQLSVL.

V usage is TRBV27 and J usage is TRBJ2-7, with D perhaps being TRBD1 or TRBD2 (5 bases each). Trimming left V 2 bases short and J 0 bases short, with 17 bases between. This CDR3 spans 17 amino acids. The germline V gene encodes CDR1 MNHEY and CDR2 SMNVEV (reference sequence). The CDR3 coding sequence is TGTGCCAGCAGTTTACAGGGTCCGGGGACGGCCTCCTACGAGCAGTACTTC. Its translation is CASSLQGPGTASYEQYF.

The rearrangement joins TRBV5-5 to TRBJ1-1; D is unresolved. Trimming stripped 2 bases from V and 4 bases from J, with 9 bases between. Per germline, CDR1 SGHKS and CDR2 YYEKEE (reference sequence). This CDR3 comprises 13 residues. Here the CDR3 DNA reads TGTGCCAGCAGCTTTAGGCTGGGCACTGAAGCTTTCTTT. It is translated as CASSFRLGTEAFF.

The chain carries TRBV28 and TRBJ1-4, with 7 bases that match TRBD1. The CDR3 loop spans 15 amino acids. Germline CDR1 MDHEN, CDR2 SYDVKM. The V gene end was trimmed by 5 bases and the J gene end by 7 bases; junction bases not matched to a gene: 10. The DNA of the CDR3 is TGTGCCAGCAGTCCCGAGAGGGGGCGTAGTGAAAAACTGTTTTTT. This gives the protein CASSPERGRSEKLFF.

The chain recombines TRBV27 with TRBJ1-2, with 9 bases identical to TRBD1. J was trimmed by 3 bases and V by 5 bases; bases with no gene match: 16. This CDR3 region has 18 residues. CDR1 is MNHEY, CDR2 SMNVEV, per germline (reference sequence). The CDR3 region is CASSPLAGGQGYHYGYTF. CDR3 sequence (DNA): TGTGCCAGCAGTCCGCTTGCTGGGGGACAGGGCTACCACTATGGCTACACCTTC.

The chain combines TRBV7-8 with TRBJ1-1, with D perhaps matching TRBD1 (5 bases). Germline V lookup: CDR1 SGHVS, CDR2 FQNEAQ. This CDR3 is 13 amino acids long. Trimming stripped 5 bases from V and 2 bases from J, with 9 bases between. The CDR3 region has the DNA TGTGCCAGCAGCATCGGGGGAAACACTGAAGCTTTCTTT. It specifies CASSIGGNTEAFF.

This rearrangement joins TRBV29-1 to TRBJ1-2; 11 nucleotides line up with TRBD1. The CDR3 is made up of 13 amino acids. Germline CDR1 reads SQVTM; CDR2 reads ANQGSEA. Losses at the gene ends were 4 bases for V and 5 bases for J; bases not matched to a gene: 3. CDR3: CSVGGTGGYGYTF. The CDR3 DNA is TGCAGCGTTGGAGGGACAGGGGGATATGGCTACACCTTC.

The CDR3 region has the DNA TGTGCCAGCAGCGTAGTTCCAGGGGGCTCCGGCTACACCTTC. Protein: CASSVVPGGSGYTF. This chain links TRBV9 with TRBJ1-2, with 8 bases identical to TRBD1. There are 14 residues in the CDR3. Germline V lookup: CDR1 SGDLS, CDR2 YYNGEE. V shed 0 bases, J shed 8 bases, and the junction held 6 bases outside the gene matches.

The V and J genes are TRBV5-1 and TRBJ2-7; TRBD2 agrees at 13 bases. There are 17 residues in the CDR3. Trimming at V came to 5 bases and at J to 5 bases, leaving 13 bases not matched to a gene. Germline CDR1 reads SGHRS; CDR2 reads YFSETQ. CDR3 DNA: TGCGCCAGCAGAGGAGTGGAACTAGCGGGAGGGCCCCACGAGCAGTACTTC. The encoded protein is CASRGVELAGGPHEQYF.

CDR3 sequence: CSALRTGVGNTEAFF. The CDR3 coding sequence is TGCAGCGCTCTACGGACAGGAGTGGGGAACACTGAAGCTTTCTTT. The chain has TRBV29-1 and TRBJ1-1; 7 nucleotides match TRBD1. This CDR3 region has 15 residues. The junction had 12 bases not matched to a gene; V was cut back by 7 bases and J by 1 base. Per the germline V gene, CDR1 is SQVTM and CDR2 is ANQGSEA. The whole variable domain, remainder taken from reference TRBV29-1 and TRBJ1-1, is SAVISQKPSRDICQRGTSLTIQCQVDSQVTMMFWYRQQPGQSLTLIATANQGSEATYESGFVIDKFPISRPNLTFSTLTVSNMSPEDSSIYLCSALRTGVGNTEAFFGQGTRLTVV.

This chain links TRBV5-1 with TRBJ1-5; no reliable D call. V lost 3 bases and J 5 bases, leaving 12 bases between the germline ends. The CDR3 contains 14 residues. Germline V gene sequence: CDR1 SGHRS, CDR2 YFSETQ. The CDR3 region is CASSYAVGDQPQHF. The CDR3 region has the DNA TGCGCCAGCAGCTACGCGGTCGGGGATCAGCCCCAGCATTTT.

The chain uses TRBV7-6 and TRBJ1-4; unclear D gene. The germline V gene encodes CDR1 SGHVS and CDR2 FNYEAQ. The CDR3 length is 15 residues. The V end was cut by 2 bases, the J end by 5 bases, with 12 bases between. CDR3 loop: CASSLQGRENEKLFF. As DNA, the CDR3 is TGTGCCAGCAGCTTACAAGGGCGAGAGAATGAAAAACTGTTTTTT.

The gene calls are TRBV9 and TRBJ2-7; D is perhaps TRBD1 or TRBD2 (5 bases each). The CDR3 runs to 14 residues. V shed 3 bases and J shed 6 bases, with 16 bases lying between them. In germline, CDR1 is SGDLS, CDR2 YYNGEE. The CDR3 loop is CASSASGTSVEQYF. The CDR3 DNA follows: TGTGCCAGCAGCGCCTCCGGGACGTCGGTCGAGCAGTACTTC. Full variable domain (outside the CDR3, taken from reference TRBV9 and TRBJ2-7): DSGVTQTPKHLITATGQRVTLRCSPRSGDLSVYWYQQSLDQGLQFLIQYYNGEERAKGNILERFSAQQFPDLHSELNLSSLELGDSALYFCASSASGTSVEQYFGPGTRLTVT.

The CDR3 nucleotides read TGTGCCACCTCTGCCGCGGGACAGAGAACCACAGATACGCAGTATTTT. It specifies CATSAAGQRTTDTQYF. J is TRBJ2-3 and V is TRBV25-1, with D possibly matching TRBD1 (7 bases). The CDR3 sequence is 16 residues long. Trimming pared 10 bases from V and 2 bases from J, leaving 22 bases between. The germline CDR1 and CDR2 sequences are MGHDK and SYGVNS.

The gene calls are TRBV6-5 and TRBJ1-1, with TRBD1 as a possible D gene (5 bases). V gave up 8 bases and J gave up 3 bases, with 13 bases separating them. This CDR3 comprises 13 residues. The germline CDR1 and CDR2 sequences are MNHEY and SVGAGI. The CDR3 reads CASGLRVDTEAFF. The CDR3 DNA sequence: TGTGCCAGCGGGCTCAGGGTCGACACTGAAGCTTTCTTT.

The rearrangement links TRBV5-4 to TRBJ2-1; D gene ambiguous. The CDR3 extends over 17 amino acids. Germline-derived CDR1 and CDR2 are SGHNT and YYREEE (reference sequence). V lost 0 bases, J lost 0 bases, and 13 bases lay in between. For the CDR3, the DNA is TGTGCCAGCAGCTTGGATATGAGACTTAGCTCCTACAATGAGCAGTTCTTC. Its translation is CASSLDMRLSSYNEQFF. Together with reference TRBV5-4 and TRBJ2-1, the CDR3 gives the full variable domain: ETGVTQSPTHLIKTRGQQVTLRCSSQSGHNTVSWYQQALGQGPQFIFQYYREEENGRGNFPPRFSGLQFPNYSSELNVNALELDDSALYLCASSLDMRLSSYNEQFFGPGTRLTVL.

The rearrangement links TRBV30 to TRBJ1-1; 8 bases are a match to TRBD1. The germline V gene encodes CDR1 GTSNPN and CDR2 SVGIG (reference sequence). J was trimmed by 1 base and V by 8 bases; bases with no gene match: 12. The CDR3 has 15 amino acids. This CDR3 reads CARVGEGTGNTEAFF. The CDR3 coding sequence is TGTGCCCGGGTAGGGGAGGGGACAGGGAACACTGAAGCTTTCTTT.

The chain links TRBV19 to TRBJ2-2, with D hard to call. This CDR3 has 13 amino acids. V shed 10 bases and J shed 3 bases, with 12 bases lying between them. In germline, CDR1 is LNHDA, CDR2 SQIVND (reference sequence). The CDR3 coding sequence is TGTGCCATCAGTCAGGACCACACCGGGGAGCTGTTTTTT. It codes for CAISQDHTGELFF.

The J gene is TRBJ2-7, the V gene TRBV5-1; 7 bases agree with TRBD1. Germline CDR1 reads SGHRS; CDR2 reads YFSETQ. J gave up 0 bases and V 4 bases, and 7 bases lay outside the gene matches. The CDR3 covers 15 residues. In DNA, the CDR3 is TGCGCCAGCAGCAGGGGGACAGACAGCTCCTACGAGCAGTACTTC. Amino acid sequence: CASSRGTDSSYEQYF. The complete variable domain, with remaining parts taken from reference TRBV5-1 and TRBJ2-7, reads KAGVTQTPRYLIKTRGQQVTLSCSPISGHRSVSWYQQTPGQGLQFLFEYFSETQRNKGNFPGRFSGRQFSNSRSEMNVSTLELGDSALYLCASSRGTDSSYEQYFGPGTRLTVT.